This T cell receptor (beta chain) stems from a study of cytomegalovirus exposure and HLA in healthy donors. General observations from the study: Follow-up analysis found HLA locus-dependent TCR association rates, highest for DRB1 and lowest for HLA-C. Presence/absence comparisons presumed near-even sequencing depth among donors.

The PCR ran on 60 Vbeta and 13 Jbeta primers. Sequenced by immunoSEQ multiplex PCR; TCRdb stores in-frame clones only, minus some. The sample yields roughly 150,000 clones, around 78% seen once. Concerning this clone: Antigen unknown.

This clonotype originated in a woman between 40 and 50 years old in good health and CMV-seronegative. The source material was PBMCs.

CDR3 protein: CASSLRDRNTDTQYF. CDR3 nucleotide sequence: TGTGCCAGCAGTTTAAGGGACAGGAACACAGATACGCAGTATTTT. The chain recombines TRBV27 with TRBJ2-3, with 8 bases that match TRBD1. The trim removed 2 bases at V and 2 bases at J, leaving 3 bases unmatched. Per germline, CDR1 MNHEY and CDR2 SMNVEV (reference sequence). The CDR3 totals 15 residues.